This section outlines one T cell receptor beta chain sequence together with its context. Authors' data handling: Reference gene primer amplification yielded estimated nucleated cell counts. The protocol was immunoSEQ multiplex PCR, while the TCRdb copy is restricted to in-frame clones and leaves out a portion. The V and J calls and clone size are taken from that table; D and trimming were inferred from the DNA. This table holds roughly 140,000 clones, less than 90% found once. This entry is derived from a study of blood T cell repertoires in COVID-19. Across the whole study: Donors in the United States, Italy and Spain gave samples during acute or convalescent COVID-19. In each case, the material was cDNA or gDNA derived from T cells, B-cell-depleted T cells, or PBMCs.

The CDR3 runs 15 residues. Per the germline V gene, CDR1 is MNHEY and CDR2 is SVGAGI. V lost 0 bases, J lost 7 bases, and 8 bases stayed unmatched. The source material was peripheral blood. The clonotype was recovered from a human donor in a cohort sampled during active COVID-19. The gene calls are TRBV6-5 and TRBJ2-7; TRBD1 matches 8 bases. DNA of the CDR3: TGTGCCAGCAGTTACTCTAGGACAGGGATGGGGGAGCAGTACTTC. Translation: CASSYSRTGMGEQYF.